This paragraph covers one TCR beta chain sequence. These data originate in a study of blood T cell repertoires in COVID-19. Study-wide background: Sites in the United States, Italy and Spain provided acute and convalescent COVID-19 samples. PBMCs, B-cell-depleted T cells, or T cells were the source of the cDNA or gDNA that made up the material.

Source study methods: Reference gene primer amplification gave estimated nucleated cell counts. Profiling relied on immunoSEQ multiplex PCR, and the TCRdb table lists in-frame clones only, not all of them. V, J and clone size reflect that table, while D and trimming were determined from the DNA. The repertoire holds 65,000 or so clones, with roughly 74% as singletons. J lost 0 bases, V lost 4 bases, and 18 bases had no gene match. This CDR3 has 19 amino acids. Germline-derived CDR1 and CDR2 are PRHDT and FYEKMQ (reference sequence). Input material: peripheral blood. This chain uses TRBV13 with TRBJ2-7; TRBD2 agrees at 7 bases. This clonotype was sampled from a human donor in a cohort sampled during active COVID-19. The CDR3 here is CASSSWDPLAVASSYEQYF. CDR3 nucleotide sequence: TGTGCCAGCAGCTCGTGGGACCCGCTAGCGGTGGCATCCTCCTACGAGCAGTACTTC. The complete variable domain, with remaining parts taken from reference TRBV13 and TRBJ2-7, reads AAGVIQSPRHLIKEKRETATLKCYPIPRHDTVYWYQQGPGQDPQFLISFYEKMQSDKGSIPDRFSAQQFSDYHSELNMSSLELGDSALYFCASSSWDPLAVASSYEQYFGPGTRLTVT.